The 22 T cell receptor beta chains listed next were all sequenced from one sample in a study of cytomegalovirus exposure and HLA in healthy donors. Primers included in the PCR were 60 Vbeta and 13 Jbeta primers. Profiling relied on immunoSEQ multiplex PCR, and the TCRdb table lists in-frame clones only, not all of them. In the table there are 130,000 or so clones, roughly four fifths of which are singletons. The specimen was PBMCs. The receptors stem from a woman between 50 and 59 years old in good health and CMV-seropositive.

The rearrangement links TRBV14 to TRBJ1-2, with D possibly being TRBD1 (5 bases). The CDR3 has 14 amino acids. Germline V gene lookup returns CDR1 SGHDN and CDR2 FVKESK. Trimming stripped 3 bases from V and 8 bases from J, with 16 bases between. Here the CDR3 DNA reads TGTGCCAGCAGCCACAGGGTACCGGGAGGGGGCTACACCTTC. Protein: CASSHRVPGGGYTF.

The DNA of the CDR3 is TGCGCCAGCAGCTTGGCGGGACAGGGGAATCAGCCCCAGCATTTT. Its translation: CASSLAGQGNQPQHF. The chain combines TRBV5-1 with TRBJ1-5, with 10 bases fitting TRBD1. The germline V gene encodes CDR1 SGHRS and CDR2 YFSETQ. The CDR3 runs 15 residues. Germline trimming cut 0 bases from V and 4 bases from J; bases unmatched to any gene: 1.

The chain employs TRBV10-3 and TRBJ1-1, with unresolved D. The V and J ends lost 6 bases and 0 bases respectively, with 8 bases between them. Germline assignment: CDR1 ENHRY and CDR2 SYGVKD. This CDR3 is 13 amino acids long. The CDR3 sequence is CAISPDLNTEAFF. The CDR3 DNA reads TGTGCCATCAGCCCTGACTTGAACACTGAAGCTTTCTTT.

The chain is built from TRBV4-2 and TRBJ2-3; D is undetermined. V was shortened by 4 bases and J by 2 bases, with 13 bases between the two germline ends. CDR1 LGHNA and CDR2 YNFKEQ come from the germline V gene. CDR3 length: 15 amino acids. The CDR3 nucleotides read TGTGCCAGCAGCCTAAGTCAGGATATCACAGATACGCAGTATTTT. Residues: CASSLSQDITDTQYF.

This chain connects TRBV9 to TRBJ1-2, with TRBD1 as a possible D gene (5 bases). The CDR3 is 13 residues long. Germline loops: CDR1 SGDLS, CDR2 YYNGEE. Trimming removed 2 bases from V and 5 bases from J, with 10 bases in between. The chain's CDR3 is CASSVSDSYGYTF. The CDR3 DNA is TGTGCCAGCAGCGTCTCAGACAGTTATGGCTACACCTTC.

The CDR3 is CASSLEGRQVYEQYF. The CDR3 DNA follows: TGTGCCAGCAGCTTGGAAGGGAGGCAGGTATACGAGCAGTACTTC. This chain joins TRBV7-9 and TRBJ2-7; D is possibly TRBD2 (6 bases). The CDR3 covers 15 residues. CDR1 and CDR2 (germline): SEHNR, FQNEAQ (reference sequence). Trimming pared 3 bases from V and 4 bases from J, leaving 16 bases between.

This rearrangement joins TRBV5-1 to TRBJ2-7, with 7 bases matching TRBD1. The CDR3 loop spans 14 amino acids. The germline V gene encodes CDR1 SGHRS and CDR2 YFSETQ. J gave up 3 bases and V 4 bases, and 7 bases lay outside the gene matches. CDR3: CASSQDRVGYEQYF. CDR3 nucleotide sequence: TGCGCCAGCAGCCAAGACAGGGTGGGCTACGAGCAGTACTTC.

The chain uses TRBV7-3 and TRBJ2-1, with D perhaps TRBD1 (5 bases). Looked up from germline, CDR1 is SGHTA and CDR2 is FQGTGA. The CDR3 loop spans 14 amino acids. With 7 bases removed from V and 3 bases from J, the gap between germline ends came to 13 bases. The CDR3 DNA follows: TGTGCCAGCACTGAAGACGGACACTACAATGAGCAGTTCTTC. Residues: CASTEDGHYNEQFF.

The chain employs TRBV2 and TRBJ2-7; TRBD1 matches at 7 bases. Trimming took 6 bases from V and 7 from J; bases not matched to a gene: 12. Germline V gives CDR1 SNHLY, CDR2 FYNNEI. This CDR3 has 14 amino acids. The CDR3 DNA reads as TGTGCCAGCAGCTCGGGGACAGAATACGGGGAGCAGTACTTC. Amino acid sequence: CASSSGTEYGEQYF.

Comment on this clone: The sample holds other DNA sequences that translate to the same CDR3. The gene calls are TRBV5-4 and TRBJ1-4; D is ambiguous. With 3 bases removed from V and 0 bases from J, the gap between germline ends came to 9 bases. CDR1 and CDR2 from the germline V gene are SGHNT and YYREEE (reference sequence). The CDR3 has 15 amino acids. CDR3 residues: CASSSGGTTNEKLFF. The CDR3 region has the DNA TGTGCCAGCAGCTCTGGAGGTACAACTAATGAAAAACTGTTTTTT.

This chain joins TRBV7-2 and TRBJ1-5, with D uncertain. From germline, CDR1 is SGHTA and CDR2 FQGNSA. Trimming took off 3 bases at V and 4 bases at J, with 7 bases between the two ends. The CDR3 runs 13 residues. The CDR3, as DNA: TGTGCCAGCAGCTTTCAGATGAATCAGCCCCAGCATTTT. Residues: CASSFQMNQPQHF.

The CDR3 protein is CASRVGSTGAGVYEQYF. CDR3 nucleotide sequence: TGTGCCAGCAGGGTTGGCAGCACAGGGGCTGGCGTCTACGAGCAGTACTTC. The chain couples TRBV2 to TRBJ2-7; 7 bases are shared with TRBD1. J gave up 3 bases and V 6 bases, and 17 bases lay outside the gene matches. This CDR3 comprises 17 residues. Germline V gene lookup returns CDR1 SNHLY and CDR2 FYNNEI. Looking up the rest from reference TRBV2 and TRBJ2-7 gives the full variable domain: EPEVTQTPSHQVTQMGQEVILRCVPISNHLYFYWYRQILGQKVEFLVSFYNNEISEKSEIFDDQFSVERPDGSNFTLKIRSTKLEDSAMYFCASRVGSTGAGVYEQYFGPGTRLTVT.

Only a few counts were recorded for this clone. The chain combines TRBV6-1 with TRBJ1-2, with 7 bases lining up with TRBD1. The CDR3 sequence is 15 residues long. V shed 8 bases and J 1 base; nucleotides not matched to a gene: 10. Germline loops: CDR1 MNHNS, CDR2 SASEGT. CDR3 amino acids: CASGTGQLINYGYTF. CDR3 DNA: TGTGCCAGCGGGACGGGACAGCTTATTAACTATGGCTACACCTTC.

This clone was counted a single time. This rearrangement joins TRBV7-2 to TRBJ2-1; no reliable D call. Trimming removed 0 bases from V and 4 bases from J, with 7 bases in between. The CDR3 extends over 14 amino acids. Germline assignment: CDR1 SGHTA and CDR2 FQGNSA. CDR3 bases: TGTGCCAGCAGCTTAGCGCTGAGGTACAATGAGCAGTTCTTC. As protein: CASSLALRYNEQFF.

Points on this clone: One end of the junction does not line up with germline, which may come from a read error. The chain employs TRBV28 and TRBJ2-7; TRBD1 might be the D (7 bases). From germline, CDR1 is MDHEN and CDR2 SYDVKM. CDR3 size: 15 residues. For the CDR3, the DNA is TGTGCCAGCAGCCCTTGGAGGGGGCGACCCTACGAGCAGCACTTC. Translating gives CASSPWRGRPYEQHF.

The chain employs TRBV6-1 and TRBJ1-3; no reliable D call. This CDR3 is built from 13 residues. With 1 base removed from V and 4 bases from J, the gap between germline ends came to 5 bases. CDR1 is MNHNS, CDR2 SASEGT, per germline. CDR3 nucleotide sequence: TGTGCCAGCAGTGAAGAATCGGGAAACACCATATATTTT. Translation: CASSEESGNTIYF.

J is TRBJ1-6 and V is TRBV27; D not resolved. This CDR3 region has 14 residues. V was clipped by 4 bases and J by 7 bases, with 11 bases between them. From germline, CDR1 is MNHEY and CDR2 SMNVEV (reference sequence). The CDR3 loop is CASSWAGNNSPLHF. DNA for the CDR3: TGTGCCAGCAGTTGGGCCGGGAACAATTCACCCCTCCACTTT.

CDR3 sequence: CASSTQLAGMTDTQYF. The DNA for the CDR3 is TGTGCCAGCAGCACCCAACTAGCGGGAATGACAGATACGCAGTATTTT. V usage is TRBV7-8 and J usage is TRBJ2-3, with TRBD2 matching over 10 bases. CDR1 and CDR2 from the germline V gene are SGHVS and FQNEAQ. V was clipped by 5 bases and J by 3 bases; unmatched bases: 8. CDR3 length equals 16 residues.

The DNA for the CDR3 is TGTGCCAGCAGCTTGGAAGGTGGGGGGGAGACCCAGTACTTC. Translation gives CASSLEGGGETQYF. V and J are TRBV5-5 and TRBJ2-5, with D tentatively TRBD2 (6 bases). CDR1 is SGHKS, CDR2 YYEKEE, per germline (reference sequence). V gave up 0 bases and J gave up 5 bases, with 11 bases separating them. This CDR3 spans 14 amino acids. Drawing the rest from reference TRBV5-5 and TRBJ2-5, the complete variable domain is DAGVTQSPTHLIKTRGQQVTLRCSPISGHKSVSWYQQVLGQGPQFIFQYYEKEERGRGNFPDRFSARQFPNYSSELNVNALLLGDSALYLCASSLEGGGETQYFGPGTRLLVL.

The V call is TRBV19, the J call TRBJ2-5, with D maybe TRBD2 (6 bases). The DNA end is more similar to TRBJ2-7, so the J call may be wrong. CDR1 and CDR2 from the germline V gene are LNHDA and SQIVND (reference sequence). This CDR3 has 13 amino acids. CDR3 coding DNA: TGTGCCAGTAGTATAGTCGGGGGTTCCGAGCAGTACTTC. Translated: CASSIVGGSEQYF.

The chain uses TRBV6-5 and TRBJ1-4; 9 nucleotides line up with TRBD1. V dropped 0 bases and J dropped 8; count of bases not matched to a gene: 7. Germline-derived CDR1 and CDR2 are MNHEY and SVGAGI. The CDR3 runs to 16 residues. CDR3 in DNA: TGTGCCAGCAGTTACTCTACAGGGGGCGGGCGAGAAAAACTGTTTTTT. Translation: CASSYSTGGGREKLFF.

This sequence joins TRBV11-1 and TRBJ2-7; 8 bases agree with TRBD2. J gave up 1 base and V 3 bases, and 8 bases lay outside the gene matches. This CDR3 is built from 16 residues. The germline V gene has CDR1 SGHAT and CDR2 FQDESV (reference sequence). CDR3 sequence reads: CASSLAGTSLSYEQYF. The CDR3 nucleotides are TGTGCCAGCAGCTTGGCGGGGACTAGTCTGTCCTACGAGCAGTACTTC.